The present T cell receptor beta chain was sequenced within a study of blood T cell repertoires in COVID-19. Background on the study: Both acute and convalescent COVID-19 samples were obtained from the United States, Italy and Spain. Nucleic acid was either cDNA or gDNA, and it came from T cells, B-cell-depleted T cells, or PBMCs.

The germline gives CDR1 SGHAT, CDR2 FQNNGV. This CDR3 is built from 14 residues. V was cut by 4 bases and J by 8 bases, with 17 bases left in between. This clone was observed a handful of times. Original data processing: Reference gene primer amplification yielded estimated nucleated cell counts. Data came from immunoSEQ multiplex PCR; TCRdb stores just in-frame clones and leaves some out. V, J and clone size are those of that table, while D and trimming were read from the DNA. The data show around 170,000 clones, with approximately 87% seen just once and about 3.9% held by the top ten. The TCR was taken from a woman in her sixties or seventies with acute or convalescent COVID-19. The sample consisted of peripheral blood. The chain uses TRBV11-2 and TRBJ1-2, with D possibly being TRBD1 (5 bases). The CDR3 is CASSSDLRVYGYTF. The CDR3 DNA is TGTGCCAGCAGCTCTGATCTCAGGGTATACGGCTACACCTTC.